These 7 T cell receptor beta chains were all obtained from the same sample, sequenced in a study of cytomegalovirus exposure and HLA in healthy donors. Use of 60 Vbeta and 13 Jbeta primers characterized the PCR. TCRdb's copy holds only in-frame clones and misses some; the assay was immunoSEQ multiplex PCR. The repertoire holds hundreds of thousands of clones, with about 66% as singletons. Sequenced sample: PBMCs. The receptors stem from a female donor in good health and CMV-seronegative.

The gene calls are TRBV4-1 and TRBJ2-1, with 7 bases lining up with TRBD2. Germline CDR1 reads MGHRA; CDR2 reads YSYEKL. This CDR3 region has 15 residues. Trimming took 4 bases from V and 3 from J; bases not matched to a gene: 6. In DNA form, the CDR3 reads TGCGCCAGCAGCCTAAGCGGGGCCCTCTACAATGAGCAGTTCTTC. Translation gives CASSLSGALYNEQFF.

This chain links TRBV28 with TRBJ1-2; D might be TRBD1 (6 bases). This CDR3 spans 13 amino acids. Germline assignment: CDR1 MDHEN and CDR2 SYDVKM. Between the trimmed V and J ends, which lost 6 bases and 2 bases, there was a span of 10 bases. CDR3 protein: CASSGQHNYGYTF. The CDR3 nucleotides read TGTGCCAGCAGCGGACAGCACAACTATGGCTACACCTTC.

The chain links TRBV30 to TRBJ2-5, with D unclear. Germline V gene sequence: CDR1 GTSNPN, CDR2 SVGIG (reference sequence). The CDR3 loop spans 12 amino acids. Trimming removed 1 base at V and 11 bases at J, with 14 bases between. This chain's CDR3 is CAWSASPGEQYF. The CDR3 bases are TGTGCCTGGAGTGCCTCACCCGGTGAGCAGTACTTC.

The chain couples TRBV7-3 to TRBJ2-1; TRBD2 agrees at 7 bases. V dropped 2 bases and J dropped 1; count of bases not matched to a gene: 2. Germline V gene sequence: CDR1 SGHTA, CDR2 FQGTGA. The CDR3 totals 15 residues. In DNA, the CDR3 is TGTGCCAGCAGCTTACCTAGCGGTTCCTACAATGAGCAGTTCTTC. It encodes CASSLPSGSYNEQFF. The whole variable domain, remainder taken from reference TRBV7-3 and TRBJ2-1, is GAGVSQTPSNKVTEKGKYVELRCDPISGHTALYWYRQSLGQGPEFLIYFQGTGAADDSGLPNDRFFAVRPEGSVSTLKIQRTERGDSAVYLCASSLPSGSYNEQFFGPGTRLTVL.

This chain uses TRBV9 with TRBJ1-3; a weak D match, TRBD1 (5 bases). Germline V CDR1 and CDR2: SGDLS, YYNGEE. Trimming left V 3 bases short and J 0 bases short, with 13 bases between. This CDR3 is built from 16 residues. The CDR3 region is CASSAAQGGSGNTIYF. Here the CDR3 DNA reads TGTGCCAGCAGCGCTGCCCAGGGTGGCTCTGGAAACACCATATATTTT.

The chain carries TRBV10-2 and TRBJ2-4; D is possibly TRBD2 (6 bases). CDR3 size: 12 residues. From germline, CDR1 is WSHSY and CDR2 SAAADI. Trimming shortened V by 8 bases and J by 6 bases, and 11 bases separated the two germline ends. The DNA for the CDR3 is TGCGCCAGCCGGGACTCCACAAACATTCAGTACTTC. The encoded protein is CASRDSTNIQYF.

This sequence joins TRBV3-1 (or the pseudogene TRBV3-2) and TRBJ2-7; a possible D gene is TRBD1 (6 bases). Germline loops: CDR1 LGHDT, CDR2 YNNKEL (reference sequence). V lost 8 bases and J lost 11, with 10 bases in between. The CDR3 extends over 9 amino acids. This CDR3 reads CASRTEKYF. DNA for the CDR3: TGTGCCAGCCGGACAGAAAAGTACTTC.